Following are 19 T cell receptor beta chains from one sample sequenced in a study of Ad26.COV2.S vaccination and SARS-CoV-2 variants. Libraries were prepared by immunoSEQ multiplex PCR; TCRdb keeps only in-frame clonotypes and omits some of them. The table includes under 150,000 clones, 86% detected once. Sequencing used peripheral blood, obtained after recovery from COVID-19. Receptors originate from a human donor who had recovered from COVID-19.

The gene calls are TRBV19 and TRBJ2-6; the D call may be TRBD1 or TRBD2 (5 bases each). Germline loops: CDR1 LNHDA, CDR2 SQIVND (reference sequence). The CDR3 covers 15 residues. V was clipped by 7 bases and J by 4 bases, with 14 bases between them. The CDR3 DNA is TGTGCCAGTACCATAGAGGGGTCCGGGGCCAACGTCCTGACTTTC. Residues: CASTIEGSGANVLTF.

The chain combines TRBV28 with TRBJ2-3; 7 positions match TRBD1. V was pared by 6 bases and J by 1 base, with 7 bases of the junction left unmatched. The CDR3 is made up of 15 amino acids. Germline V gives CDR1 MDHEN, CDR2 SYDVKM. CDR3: CASSPPGGGTDTQYF. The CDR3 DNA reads TGTGCCAGCAGCCCCCCAGGGGGAGGCACAGATACGCAGTATTTT.

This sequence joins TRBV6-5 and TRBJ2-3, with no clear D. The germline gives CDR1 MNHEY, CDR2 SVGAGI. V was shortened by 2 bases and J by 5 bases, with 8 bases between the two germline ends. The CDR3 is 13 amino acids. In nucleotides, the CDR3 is TGTGCCAGCAGTTACCAGGTCGGAGATACGCAGTATTTT. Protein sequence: CASSYQVGDTQYF.

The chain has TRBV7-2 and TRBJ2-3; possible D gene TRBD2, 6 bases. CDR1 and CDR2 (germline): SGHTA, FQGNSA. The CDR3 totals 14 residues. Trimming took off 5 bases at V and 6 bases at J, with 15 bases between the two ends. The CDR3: CASSTMTRRDTQYF. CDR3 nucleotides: TGTGCCAGCAGCACAATGACTAGAAGGGATACGCAGTATTTT. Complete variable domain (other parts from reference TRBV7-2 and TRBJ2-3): GAGVSQSPSNKVTEKGKDVELRCDPISGHTALYWYRQSLGQGLEFLIYFQGNSAPDKSGLPSDRFSAERTGGSVSTLTIQRTQQEDSAVYLCASSTMTRRDTQYFGPGTRLTVL.

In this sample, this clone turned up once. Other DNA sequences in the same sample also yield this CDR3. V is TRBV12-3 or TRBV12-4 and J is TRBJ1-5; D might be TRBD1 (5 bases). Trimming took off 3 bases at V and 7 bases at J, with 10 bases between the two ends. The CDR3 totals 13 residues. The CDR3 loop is CASSLRGGQPQHF. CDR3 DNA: TGTGCCAGCAGTTTGAGGGGAGGACAGCCCCAGCATTTT.

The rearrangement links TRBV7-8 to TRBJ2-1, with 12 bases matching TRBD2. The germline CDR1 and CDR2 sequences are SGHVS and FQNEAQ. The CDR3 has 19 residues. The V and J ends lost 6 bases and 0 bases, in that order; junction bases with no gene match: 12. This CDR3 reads CASRTRTSGVPSSYNEQFF. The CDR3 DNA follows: TGTGCCAGCAGAACCCGGACTAGCGGGGTCCCTAGCTCCTACAATGAGCAGTTCTTC.

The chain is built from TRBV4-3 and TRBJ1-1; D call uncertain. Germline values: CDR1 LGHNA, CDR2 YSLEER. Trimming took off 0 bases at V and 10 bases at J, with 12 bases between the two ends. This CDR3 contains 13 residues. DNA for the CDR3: TGCGCCAGCAGCCAAGATCGCTCCGACGGAGCTTTCTTT. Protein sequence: CASSQDRSDGAFF.

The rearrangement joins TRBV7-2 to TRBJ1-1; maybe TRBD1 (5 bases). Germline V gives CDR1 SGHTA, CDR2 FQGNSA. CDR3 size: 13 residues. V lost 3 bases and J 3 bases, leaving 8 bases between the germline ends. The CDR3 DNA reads TGTGCCAGCAGCTTTGACAGCTACACTGAAGCTTTCTTT. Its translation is CASSFDSYTEAFF.

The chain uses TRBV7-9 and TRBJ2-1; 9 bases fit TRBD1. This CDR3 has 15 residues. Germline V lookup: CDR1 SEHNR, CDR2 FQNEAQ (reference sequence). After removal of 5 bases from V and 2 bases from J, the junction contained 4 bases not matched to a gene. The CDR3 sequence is CASSTGTGTYNEQFF. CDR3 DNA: TGTGCCAGCAGCACAGGGACAGGGACCTACAATGAGCAGTTCTTC.

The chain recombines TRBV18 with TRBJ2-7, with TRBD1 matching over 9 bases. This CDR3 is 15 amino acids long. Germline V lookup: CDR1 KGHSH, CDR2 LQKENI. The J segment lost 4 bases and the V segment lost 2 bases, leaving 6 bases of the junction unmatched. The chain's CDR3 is CASSPGGTGLYEQYF. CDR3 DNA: TGTGCCAGCTCACCAGGAGGGACAGGGCTTTACGAGCAGTACTTC.

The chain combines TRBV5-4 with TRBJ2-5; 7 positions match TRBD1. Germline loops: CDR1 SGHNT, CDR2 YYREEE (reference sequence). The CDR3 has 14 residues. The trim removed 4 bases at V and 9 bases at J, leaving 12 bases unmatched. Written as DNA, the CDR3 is TGTGCCAGCAGCCCGAAACAGGGGACCGGGGCCCAGTACTTC. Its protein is CASSPKQGTGAQYF.

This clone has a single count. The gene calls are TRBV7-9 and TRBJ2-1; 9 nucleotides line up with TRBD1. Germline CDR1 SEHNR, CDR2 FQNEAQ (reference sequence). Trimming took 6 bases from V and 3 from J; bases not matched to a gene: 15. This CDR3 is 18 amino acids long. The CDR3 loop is CASSKGPGSGQGYNEQFF. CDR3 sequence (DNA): TGTGCCAGCAGTAAAGGGCCCGGGTCGGGACAGGGCTACAATGAGCAGTTCTTC.

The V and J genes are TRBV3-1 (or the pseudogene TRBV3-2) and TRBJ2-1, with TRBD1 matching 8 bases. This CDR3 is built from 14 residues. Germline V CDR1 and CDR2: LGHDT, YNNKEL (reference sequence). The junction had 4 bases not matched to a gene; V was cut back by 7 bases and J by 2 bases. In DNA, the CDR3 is TGTGCCAGCACCCAGGGGGCAGCCTACAATGAGCAGTTCTTC. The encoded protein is CASTQGAAYNEQFF.

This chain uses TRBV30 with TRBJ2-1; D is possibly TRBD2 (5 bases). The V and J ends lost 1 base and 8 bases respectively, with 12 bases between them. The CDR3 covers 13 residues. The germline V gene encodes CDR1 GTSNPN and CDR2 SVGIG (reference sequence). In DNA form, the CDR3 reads TGTGCCTGGAGTGGGGGAGCCGGGGATGAGCAGTTCTTC. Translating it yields CAWSGGAGDEQFF.

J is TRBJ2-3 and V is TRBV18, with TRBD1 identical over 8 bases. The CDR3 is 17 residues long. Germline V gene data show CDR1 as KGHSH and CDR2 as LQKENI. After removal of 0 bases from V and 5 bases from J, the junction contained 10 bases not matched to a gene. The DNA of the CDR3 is TGTGCCAGCTCACCACCCAGGGGGCAAAGTTTCGGAGATACGCAGTATTTT. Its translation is CASSPPRGQSFGDTQYF. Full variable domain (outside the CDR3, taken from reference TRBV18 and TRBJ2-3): NAGVMQNPRHLVRRRGQEARLRCSPMKGHSHVYWYRQLPEEGLKFMVYLQKENIIDESGMPKERFSAEFPKEGPSILRIQQVVRGDSAAYFCASSPPRGQSFGDTQYFGPGTRLTVL.

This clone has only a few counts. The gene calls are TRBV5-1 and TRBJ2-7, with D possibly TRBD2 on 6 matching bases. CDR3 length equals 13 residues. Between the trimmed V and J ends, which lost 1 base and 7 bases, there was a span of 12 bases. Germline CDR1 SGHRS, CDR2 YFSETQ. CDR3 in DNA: TGCGCCAGCAGCTTGTACCCGGGAGAGGAGCAGTACTTC. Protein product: CASSLYPGEEQYF.

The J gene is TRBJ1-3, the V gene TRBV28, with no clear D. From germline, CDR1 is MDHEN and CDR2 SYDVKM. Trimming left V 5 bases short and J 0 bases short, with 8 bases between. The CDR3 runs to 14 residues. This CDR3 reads CASSPAGSGNTIYF. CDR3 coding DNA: TGTGCCAGCAGTCCCGCGGGCTCTGGAAACACCATATATTTT.

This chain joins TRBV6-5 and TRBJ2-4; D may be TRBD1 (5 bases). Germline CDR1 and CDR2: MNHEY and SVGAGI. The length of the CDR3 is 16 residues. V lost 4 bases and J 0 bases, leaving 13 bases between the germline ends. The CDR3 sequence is CASSSPGREAKNIQYF. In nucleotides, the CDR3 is TGTGCCAGCAGTTCCCCGGGCAGGGAAGCCAAAAACATTCAGTACTTC.

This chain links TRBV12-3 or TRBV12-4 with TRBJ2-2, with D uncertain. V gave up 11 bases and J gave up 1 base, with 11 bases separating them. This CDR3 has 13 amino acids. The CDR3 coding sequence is TGTGCCTGGACGTCAGGGAACACCGGGGAGCTGTTTTTT. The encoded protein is CAWTSGNTGELFF.